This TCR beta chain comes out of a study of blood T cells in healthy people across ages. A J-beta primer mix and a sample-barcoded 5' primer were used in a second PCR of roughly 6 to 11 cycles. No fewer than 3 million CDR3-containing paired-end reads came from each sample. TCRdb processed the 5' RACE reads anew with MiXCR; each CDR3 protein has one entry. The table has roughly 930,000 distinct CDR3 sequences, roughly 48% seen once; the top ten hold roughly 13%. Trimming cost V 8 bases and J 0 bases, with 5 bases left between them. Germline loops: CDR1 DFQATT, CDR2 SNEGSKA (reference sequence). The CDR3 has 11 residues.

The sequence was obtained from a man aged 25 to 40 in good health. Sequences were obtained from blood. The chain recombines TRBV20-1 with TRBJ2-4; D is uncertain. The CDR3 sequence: CSIPAKNIQYF. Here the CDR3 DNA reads TGCAGTATCCCAGCCAAAAACATTCAGTACTTC.